Following are 26 T cell receptor beta chains from one sample sequenced in a study of CD8 T cells in ankylosing spondylitis. Study observations and caveats: A TCR beta motif of under 10 highly homologous variants seemed to mark ankylosing spondylitis blood.

No antigen has been identified for these receptors. One entry per CDR3 protein, called by TCRdb with MiXCR from the 5' RACE reads. This table holds some 800,000 distinct CDR3 sequences, over 9.5% found once. The sample was blood, either unsorted or a sorted T cell fraction (not recorded which). Receptors were obtained from a male donor with ankylosing spondylitis.

The chain uses TRBV5-1 and TRBJ2-7, with no clear D. Between the trimmed V and J ends, which lost 5 bases and 3 bases, there was a span of 12 bases. CDR1 is SGHRS and CDR2 is YFSETQ in the germline V gene. The CDR3 contains 13 residues. The CDR3 here is CASSLRARYEQYF. The DNA of the CDR3 is TGCGCCAGCAGTCTACGCGCTCGCTACGAGCAGTACTTC.

V usage is TRBV6-1 and J usage is TRBJ2-2; TRBD2 might be the D (6 bases). The CDR3 is 15 amino acids. V dropped 7 bases and J dropped 5 bases, with 17 bases sitting between them. Germline lookup yields CDR1 MNHNS and CDR2 SASEGT. The CDR3 spells CASNPRETPTGELFF. DNA for the CDR3: TGTGCCAGCAACCCCCGGGAGACTCCAACCGGGGAGCTGTTTTTT.

V and J are TRBV7-2 and TRBJ2-7, with 9 bases aligning to TRBD1. The germline gives CDR1 SGHTA, CDR2 FQGNSA. Germline trimming cut 7 bases from V and 2 bases from J; bases unmatched to any gene: 6. This CDR3 region has 14 residues. CDR3 DNA sequence: TGTGCCAGCACCCTAGACAGGGGGGCCTACGAGCAGTACTTC. Translating gives CASTLDRGAYEQYF. The full variable domain, completed using reference TRBV7-2 and TRBJ2-7, is GAGVSQSPSNKVTEKGKDVELRCDPISGHTALYWYRQSLGQGLEFLIYFQGNSAPDKSGLPSDRFSAERTGGSVSTLTIQRTQQEDSAVYLCASTLDRGAYEQYFGPGTRLTVT.

This clonotype was found many times. The chain uses TRBV20-1 and TRBJ1-5; D is perhaps TRBD1 (6 bases). Per the germline V gene, CDR1 is DFQATT and CDR2 is SNEGSKA (reference sequence). The CDR3 runs 14 residues. V dropped 0 bases and J dropped 4 bases, with 10 bases sitting between them. CDR3 sequence: CSARDGGRNQPQHF. The CDR3 DNA is TGCAGTGCTAGAGATGGGGGGCGAAATCAGCCCCAGCATTTT.

This clonotype was recorded many times. The chain combines TRBV20-1 with TRBJ2-7, with 9 bases fitting TRBD2. Trimming at V came to 6 bases and at J to 2 bases, leaving 8 bases not matched to a gene. The germline gives CDR1 DFQATT, CDR2 SNEGSKA (reference sequence). The CDR3 spans 14 residues. The CDR3: CSAYSGGETYEQYF. The CDR3 DNA sequence: TGCAGTGCCTATAGCGGGGGAGAGACCTACGAGCAGTACTTC.

This clonotype has a count of ten or more. V and J are TRBV12-3 or TRBV12-4 and TRBJ2-1; no clear D. The V gene lost 3 bases and the J gene lost 4 bases, with 13 bases spanning the gap. This CDR3 contains 15 residues. This CDR3 is CASSFGPETYNEQFF. In DNA, the CDR3 is TGTGCCAGCAGTTTTGGACCAGAGACTTACAATGAGCAGTTCTTC.

This chain uses TRBV11-2 with TRBJ2-7; TRBD2 matches 9 bases. The CDR3 runs to 18 residues. Germline V gene sequence: CDR1 SGHAT, CDR2 FQNNGV. V trimming: 1 base; J trimming: 0 bases; junction bases outside the gene matches: 10. The CDR3 spells CASSLVPTSGLFSYEQYF. The CDR3 DNA is TGTGCCAGCAGCTTAGTCCCAACTAGCGGGCTTTTCTCCTACGAGCAGTACTTC.

Ten or more counts support this clonotype. V and J are TRBV6-6 and TRBJ1-6, with D unresolved. The V and J ends lost 2 bases and 14 bases respectively, with 13 bases between them. Germline assignment: CDR1 MNHNY and CDR2 SVGAGI (reference sequence). The CDR3 contains 13 residues. CDR3 loop: CASSYEPTGTLHF. The CDR3 DNA sequence: TGTGCCAGCAGTTACGAGCCCACGGGTACCCTCCACTTT.

The sample holds a few counts of this clonotype. V gene TRBV29-1 combines with J gene TRBJ2-3; 7 bases fit TRBD2. V dropped 7 bases and J dropped 0; count of bases not matched to a gene: 7. The CDR3 sequence is 14 residues long. Germline V gives CDR1 SQVTM, CDR2 ANQGSEA. This CDR3 reads CSARSGASTDTQYF. The CDR3 coding sequence is TGCAGCGCTCGAAGCGGGGCTAGCACAGATACGCAGTATTTT.

This sequence joins TRBV6-2 or TRBV6-3 and TRBJ1-6; D gene uncertain. CDR1 MNHEY and CDR2 SVGEGT come from the germline V gene. This CDR3 contains 12 residues. V shed 7 bases and J shed 13 bases, with 14 bases lying between them. CDR3 sequence: CASKYGGRPLHF. The CDR3 coding sequence is TGTGCCAGCAAGTACGGCGGGAGGCCCCTCCACTTT.

This clonotype was seen a handful of times. CDR3 loop: CASSKALSGSRNEQYF. In DNA form, the CDR3 reads TGTGCCAGCAGCAAAGCGCTCAGCGGGAGCAGGAACGAGCAGTACTTC. The V call is TRBV21-1, the J call TRBJ2-7; no DNA check was done on the table's D call, TRBD2. TRBV21-1 counts as a pseudogene. The CDR3 runs to 16 residues.

This clonotype came up many times. V gene TRBV5-1 combines with J gene TRBJ1-5; D is possibly TRBD1 (5 bases). The CDR3 has 15 residues. Trimming took 4 bases from V and 2 from J, leaving 13 bases between them. Germline assignment: CDR1 SGHRS and CDR2 YFSETQ. The CDR3 region has the DNA TGCGCCAGCAGCCCGCAGGGAGTAGGCAATCAGCCCCAGCATTTT. Translating it yields CASSPQGVGNQPQHF.

This clonotype was seen more than once but under ten times. This rearrangement joins TRBV4-1 to TRBJ2-3; tentatively, D is TRBD2 (5 bases). The CDR3 runs to 14 residues. Germline V lookup: CDR1 MGHRA, CDR2 YSYEKL. V dropped 4 bases and J dropped 3 bases, with 11 bases sitting between them. The CDR3 reads CASSRGEGTDTQYF. The CDR3 DNA follows: TGCGCCAGCAGCCGGGGAGAGGGAACAGATACGCAGTATTTT.

In this sample, this clonotype turned up a few times. The gene calls are TRBV20-1 and TRBJ1-3; 7 bases are shared with TRBD1. CDR3 length equals 14 residues. Germline CDR1 is DFQATT and CDR2 is SNEGSKA (reference sequence). The V segment lost 4 bases and the J segment 4 bases; nucleotides outside the gene matches: 7. In DNA, the CDR3 is TGCAGTGCTATCCTAGGGGGCGCCGGAAACACCATATATTTT. Translating it yields CSAILGGAGNTIYF.

The V and J genes are TRBV20-1 and TRBJ1-2, with 10 bases identical to TRBD1. The CDR3 contains 15 residues. Losses at the gene ends were 1 base for V and 4 bases for J; bases not matched to a gene: 6. The germline V gene encodes CDR1 DFQATT and CDR2 SNEGSKA (reference sequence). The CDR3 DNA is TGCAGTGCTAGAGTCGGGACAGGGGCTATCTATGGCTACACCTTC. Translation gives CSARVGTGAIYGYTF.

The table lists this clonotype with many counts. The chain has TRBV20-1 and TRBJ2-2, with 7 nucleotides matching TRBD1. The CDR3 is 15 residues long. The V segment lost 0 bases and the J segment 6 bases; nucleotides outside the gene matches: 7. The germline gives CDR1 DFQATT, CDR2 SNEGSKA (reference sequence). Here the CDR3 reads CSARDLRQGAGELFF. CDR3 coding DNA: TGCAGTGCTAGAGATCTACGGCAGGGGGCCGGGGAGCTGTTTTTT.

The chain is built from TRBV20-1 and TRBJ2-5; D possibly corresponds to TRBD2 (6 bases). The CDR3 spans 13 residues. V lost 5 bases to trimming and J lost 4 bases, with 14 bases between them. The germline CDR1 and CDR2 sequences are DFQATT and SNEGSKA (reference sequence). The CDR3 nucleotides read TGCAGTGCTGGCTCCGGGAGTCGAGAGACCCAGTACTTC. Residues: CSAGSGSRETQYF.

J is TRBJ2-7 and V is TRBV4-3, with no clear D. Trimming removed 1 base from V and 6 bases from J, with 10 bases in between. Germline assignment: CDR1 LGHNA and CDR2 YSLEER. The CDR3 is 13 amino acids. The CDR3 nucleotides read TGCGCCAGCAGCCAAGGGCTAAGGTCCGAGCAGTACTTC. This codes for CASSQGLRSEQYF.

This clonotype was observed many times. The V gene is TRBV20-1, the J gene TRBJ1-5; D uncertain. Germline V lookup: CDR1 DFQATT, CDR2 SNEGSKA (reference sequence). This CDR3 is built from 15 residues. The V end lost 3 bases, the J end lost 0 bases, and 12 bases lay between the germline ends. The chain's CDR3 is CSASEDGYSNQPQHF. The CDR3 DNA is TGCAGTGCTAGCGAGGACGGCTATAGCAATCAGCCCCAGCATTTT.

This clonotype was detected a few times. The rearrangement links TRBV2 to TRBJ2-1, with D possibly matching TRBD2 (5 bases). The CDR3 sequence is 13 residues long. Trimming shortened V by 4 bases and J by 8 bases, and 12 bases separated the two germline ends. From germline, CDR1 is SNHLY and CDR2 FYNNEI. CDR3 region: CASSGGGPHEQFF. The CDR3 DNA reads TGTGCCAGCAGTGGAGGAGGACCCCATGAGCAGTTCTTC.

The J gene is TRBJ2-1, the V gene TRBV6-1; D assignment may be TRBD1 or TRBD2 (5 bases each). The germline gives CDR1 MNHNS, CDR2 SASEGT. V gave up 8 bases and J gave up 8 bases, with 16 bases separating them. CDR3 length equals 13 residues. The CDR3 DNA reads TGTGCCAGCTCCACAGGTAGCGTGCATGAGCAGTTCTTC. This gives the protein CASSTGSVHEQFF.

This clonotype was counted a few times. The rearrangement joins TRBV20-1 to TRBJ2-5; D might be TRBD2 (6 bases). CDR1 DFQATT and CDR2 SNEGSKA come from the germline V gene (reference sequence). The CDR3 length is 14 residues. Trimming cost V 5 bases and J 1 base, with 14 bases left between them. DNA of the CDR3: TGCAGTGCTTCTAGAAGGGACTTCCAAGAGACCCAGTACTTC. Amino acid sequence: CSASRRDFQETQYF.

The chain is built from TRBV5-1 and TRBJ2-1; D is ambiguous. Per germline, CDR1 SGHRS and CDR2 YFSETQ. The germline V and J ends were trimmed by 0 bases and 12 bases, with 7 bases remaining between them. The CDR3 sequence is 11 residues long. The CDR3 is CASSLGVAQFF. The CDR3 DNA is TGCGCCAGCAGCTTGGGGGTCGCGCAGTTCTTC.

Ten or more counts support this clonotype. The chain is built from TRBV7-9 and TRBJ1-6; no clear D gene. The CDR3 consists of 13 residues. Germline V lookup: CDR1 SEHNR, CDR2 FQNEAQ (reference sequence). Between the trimmed V and J ends, which lost 2 bases and 8 bases, there was a span of 7 bases. The CDR3 loop reads CASSLSADSPLHF. DNA for the CDR3: TGTGCCAGCAGCTTATCTGCGGATTCACCCCTCCACTTT.

This clonotype has a handful of counts. The rearrangement uses TRBV20-1 and TRBJ2-6, with TRBD1 identical over 8 bases. Germline V lookup: CDR1 DFQATT, CDR2 SNEGSKA (reference sequence). Trimming at V came to 5 bases and at J to 2 bases, leaving 2 bases not matched to a gene. The length of the CDR3 is 14 residues. CDR3 sequence (DNA): TGCAGTGCTGGACAGGGCGCTGGGGCCAACGTCCTGACTTTC. Its protein is CSAGQGAGANVLTF.

This clonotype was observed a handful of times. The chain recombines TRBV4-1 with TRBJ2-5, with a weak D call TRBD2 (6 bases). This CDR3 region has 13 residues. Deletions cut 5 bases from V and 5 bases from J, with 12 bases between. Germline V gene sequence: CDR1 MGHRA, CDR2 YSYEKL. CDR3 protein: CASSFGTLETQYF. CDR3 nucleotide sequence: TGCGCCAGCAGCTTCGGGACTCTCGAGACCCAGTACTTC.